This T cell receptor beta chain was found in a study of cytomegalovirus exposure and HLA in healthy donors. Study conclusions and caveats: The study put 150 to 200 TCR beta chains on its list as cytomegalovirus-associated. TCR beta sequences reportedly predicted most subjects' HLA-A and HLA-B alleles accurately.

The CDR3 has 13 residues. V was clipped by 7 bases and J by 10 bases; unmatched bases: 7. The germline V gene encodes CDR1 MNHEY and CDR2 SVGAGI. It was with 60 Vbeta and 13 Jbeta primers that the PCR ran. The repertoire was sequenced with immunoSEQ multiplex PCR; TCRdb's copy has only in-frame clones and lacks some. The sample gives about 170,000 clones, less than 80% of which show up once; around 3.2% is in the top ten. With respect to this clone: The antigen remains undetermined.

The receptor was isolated from a man aged 35 to 55 in good health and CMV-seronegative. The chain is built from TRBV6-5 and TRBJ1-6; 7 bases are a match to TRBD1. The specimen sequenced was PBMCs. The CDR3 region has the DNA TGTGCCAGCAAAGAGGGGGCTGGATCACCCCTCCACTTT. Protein sequence: CASKEGAGSPLHF.